This TCR beta chain was obtained from a study of blood T cell repertoires in COVID-19. Background on the study: The study drew acute and convalescent COVID-19 samples from the United States, Italy and Spain. PBMCs, B-cell-depleted T cells, or T cells provided the cDNA or gDNA that made up the material.

TCRdb's copy holds only in-frame clones and misses some; the assay was immunoSEQ multiplex PCR. This sample carries under 250,000 clones, 88% of them seen once, and the ten largest clones take around 6.6%. Followed longitudinally, the Seattle patients had been enrolled during active infection. J was trimmed by 5 bases and V by 3 bases; bases with no gene match: 14. This CDR3 is 18 amino acids long. CDR1 is LNHDA and CDR2 is SQIVND in the germline V gene (reference sequence). The TCR was taken from a woman under 40 with COVID-19, enrolled during active disease. Sequenced: peripheral blood. This sequence joins TRBV19 and TRBJ2-3, with TRBD2 matching 10 bases. CDR3 protein: CASSIQLGTSVGKDTQYF. The DNA for the CDR3 is TGTGCCAGTAGTATCCAACTCGGGACTAGCGTTGGTAAAGATACGCAGTATTTT.